What follows describes a single T cell receptor (beta chain). Germline CDR1 is MDHEN and CDR2 is SYDVKM. The CDR3 covers 10 residues. V lost 5 bases, J lost 7 bases, and 5 bases lay in between. A single record per CDR3 protein comes from TCRdb applying MiXCR to the 5' RACE reads. The data contain 43,000 or so distinct CDR3 sequences, approximately 4% of them singletons. The sample belongs to a study of early T cells in non-severe SARS-CoV-2 infection. At the level of the study: Investigators sequenced bulk RNA drawn from unsorted whole blood, and chains remained unpaired.

The clonotype originates from an adult who was a healthcare worker with PCR-confirmed SARS-CoV-2 infection or an uninfected control (not recorded which). Sample: whole blood. This rearrangement joins TRBV28 to TRBJ1-2; no clear D gene. DNA for the CDR3: TGTGCCAGCAGTGACGTTGGCTACACCTTC. Its translation: CASSDVGYTF.